This entry describes one TCR beta chain. This entry comes from a study of T cell changes during pregnancy in multiple sclerosis. Produced via immunoSEQ multiplex PCR; TCRdb's table is partial and in-frame only. The sample lists 25,000 to 35,000 clones, roughly 94% occurring once. V lost 0 bases and J lost 0; bases outside the gene matches: 7. The CDR3 is 17 residues long. Germline V gene sequence: CDR1 GTSNPN, CDR2 SVGIG (reference sequence). The chain employs TRBV30 and TRBJ2-7, with 11 nucleotides matching TRBD2. Sequencing used peripheral blood, obtained in the first trimester of pregnancy. The receptor's source is a female donor in good health, enrolled as a control in a pregnancy study. The CDR3 coding sequence is TGTGCCTGGAGTGTCGCTAGCGGGGGGCCGAGCTCCTACGAGCAGTACTTC. Protein: CAWSVASGGPSSYEQYF.